This T cell receptor beta chain was obtained from a study of Ad26.COV2.S vaccination and SARS-CoV-2 variants. Study-wide points: Reported post-vaccination CD8+ and CD4+ T cell responses to spike showed substantial breadth.

Assay: immunoSEQ multiplex PCR; the TCRdb copy retains only in-frame clones and omits some. Of hundreds of thousands of clones listed, 89% are singletons. A remark on this clone: Its specificity is unknown.

The germline V gene encodes CDR1 LGHNA and CDR2 YNFKEQ. Trimming removed 0 bases at V and 3 bases at J, with 14 bases between. There are 16 residues in the CDR3. Treatment in this sample: roughly 18 received Ad26.COV2.S at low or high dose, single or two shots; roughly 5 received placebo; per-sample allocation not given. Collection of samples fell on day 63 after the first vaccine or placebo injection. In Boston, an adult donor aged 18-55 years took part. Ad26.COV2.S expressed prefusion-stabilized spike from the original Wuhan strain. The chain employs TRBV4-2 and TRBJ2-5; D possibly corresponds to TRBD2 (6 bases). The clonotype was recovered from a person aged 18 to 65 who received the Ad26.COV2.S COVID-19 vaccine or a placebo. Source: peripheral blood, taken in a trial of Ad26.COV2.S vaccine versus placebo. CDR3 nucleotides: TGTGCCAGCAGCCAAGATCACGGGGGTTCGGAAGAGACCCAGTACTTC. Protein sequence: CASSQDHGGSEETQYF.